The 22 T cell receptor beta chains reported below all come from one sample, sequenced in a study of blood T cell repertoires in COVID-19 (dated by TCRdb to about 2020). Library preparation used the immunoSEQ multiplex PCR assay. TCRdb stores this immuneACCESS table with in-frame sequences only. Part of the clones is absent; in the studies checked, under half of the shortfall reflects unresolved V genes, and no reason is known for the rest. This sample has about 140,000 clones in its table, and about four fifths of those were observed once. The ten largest account for under 4.5% of the sample. Sequenced sample: peripheral blood. The receptors come from a woman aged 60-75 years with acute or convalescent COVID-19.

The CDR3 bases are TGTGCCAGCTCACGACAGGACCTGAACACTGAAGCTTTCTTT. Translated, it gives CASSRQDLNTEAFF. The V call is TRBV18, the J call TRBJ1-1; maybe TRBD1 (6 bases). Germline V lookup: CDR1 KGHSH, CDR2 LQKENI. This CDR3 has 14 amino acids. Trimming took off 4 bases at V and 0 bases at J, with 9 bases between the two ends. Based on the CDR3 plus reference TRBV18 and TRBJ1-1, the full variable domain is NAGVMQNPRHLVRRRGQEARLRCSPMKGHSHVYWYRQLPEEGLKFMVYLQKENIIDESGMPKERFSAEFPKEGPSILRIQQVVRGDSAAYFCASSRQDLNTEAFFGQGTRLTVV.

CDR3 DNA sequence: TGTGCCAGCTCACCAGGGACAGGGGCCTATGGCTACACCTTC. Translating it yields CASSPGTGAYGYTF. V usage is TRBV18 and J usage is TRBJ1-2; TRBD1 matches 10 bases. CDR1 is KGHSH, CDR2 LQKENI, per germline. V lost 2 bases, J lost 4 bases, and 1 base stayed unmatched. This CDR3 is built from 14 residues.

The table lists this clone with a few counts. The V gene is TRBV9, the J gene TRBJ1-2; D possibly corresponds to TRBD1 (6 bases). V gave up 3 bases and J gave up 3 bases, with 21 bases separating them. Germline V lookup: CDR1 SGDLS, CDR2 YYNGEE. CDR3 length: 17 amino acids. In DNA, the CDR3 is TGTGCCAGCAGCGCCGGGGACACCTGGGAGTCCTACTATGGCTACACCTTC. This gives the protein CASSAGDTWESYYGYTF.

The CDR3 sequence is CASRLEQGSSYNEQFF. The CDR3 nucleotides read TGTGCAAGTCGCTTAGAACAGGGGAGCTCCTACAATGAGCAGTTCTTC. The chain is built from TRBV12-2 and TRBJ2-1; TRBD1, the D gene given by the table, was not confirmed from the DNA. TRBV12-2 is reported as a pseudogene. This CDR3 spans 16 amino acids.

The CDR3 sequence is CASGQISGTQAFF. CDR3 sequence (DNA): TGTGCTAGTGGTCAAATCTCCGGGACACAAGCTTTCTTT. V gene TRBV12-5 combines with J gene TRBJ1-1, with D perhaps TRBD1 (6 bases). V dropped 5 bases and J dropped 9 bases, with 16 bases sitting between them. There are 13 residues in the CDR3. CDR1 is LGHNT and CDR2 is FRNRAP in the germline V gene.

This chain links TRBV6-5 with TRBJ1-1; 9 positions agree with TRBD1. V lost 6 bases, J lost 1 base, and 6 bases stayed unmatched. The length of the CDR3 is 15 residues. Germline V gene lookup returns CDR1 MNHEY and CDR2 SVGAGI. This CDR3 is CASRQHRGRNTEAFF. The CDR3 DNA sequence: TGTGCCAGCAGACAACACAGGGGGCGGAACACTGAAGCTTTCTTT.

A few counts support this clone. The chain combines TRBV9 with TRBJ1-3, with 7 nucleotides matching TRBD1. V gave up 2 bases and J gave up 4 bases; unmatched junction bases: 3. The CDR3 is 14 amino acids. Germline CDR1 is SGDLS and CDR2 is YYNGEE. CDR3: CASSVTGFGNTIYF. The CDR3 nucleotides read TGTGCCAGCAGCGTGACAGGGTTCGGAAACACCATATATTTT.

This rearrangement joins TRBV7-8 to TRBJ1-5, with TRBD1 matching over 7 bases. Looked up from germline, CDR1 is SGHVS and CDR2 is FQNEAQ. CDR3 length equals 16 residues. Losses at the gene ends were 2 bases for V and 4 bases for J; bases not matched to a gene: 8. The CDR3 sequence: CASSLNQGVGNQPQHF. The CDR3 DNA follows: TGTGCCAGCAGCTTAAACCAGGGGGTGGGTAATCAGCCCCAGCATTTT. The whole variable domain, remainder taken from reference TRBV7-8 and TRBJ1-5, is GAGVSQSPRYKVAKRGQDVALRCDPISGHVSLFWYQQALGQGPEFLTYFQNEAQLDKSGLPSDRFFAERPEGSVSTLKIQRTQQEDSAVYLCASSLNQGVGNQPQHFGDGTRLSIL.

The rearrangement links TRBV24-1 to TRBJ2-2; D is unclear. The CDR3 loop spans 13 amino acids. Per the germline V gene, CDR1 is KGHDR and CDR2 is SFDVKD. V gave up 5 bases and J gave up 4 bases, with 7 bases separating them. Here the CDR3 DNA reads TGTGCCACCAGTGTAGAAGTCACCGGGGAGCTGTTTTTT. It specifies CATSVEVTGELFF.

The CDR3 DNA is TGTGCCAGCAGCTTGGCCAATGGGGGGTTGGAGACCCAGTACTTC. Protein sequence: CASSLANGGLETQYF. V is TRBV5-5 and J is TRBJ2-5, with a weak D call TRBD2 (6 bases). The V end was cut by 0 bases, the J end by 5 bases, with 14 bases between. Germline V lookup: CDR1 SGHKS, CDR2 YYEKEE (reference sequence). The CDR3 is 15 amino acids.

The rearrangement joins TRBV7-2 to TRBJ2-7, with TRBD2 matching 10 bases. Trimming cost V 4 bases and J 6 bases; bases outside gene matches: 15. The CDR3 spans 17 residues. Germline V CDR1 and CDR2: SGHTA, FQGNSA. This CDR3 is CASSSAGASGSLAEQYF. DNA for the CDR3: TGTGCCAGCAGCTCCGCGGGGGCTAGCGGGAGTCTCGCCGAGCAGTACTTC.

The rearrangement uses TRBV30 and TRBJ1-2; D unresolved. The CDR3 is made up of 14 amino acids. V was pared by 3 bases and J by 7 bases, with 18 bases between. In germline, CDR1 is GTSNPN, CDR2 SVGIG (reference sequence). CDR3 DNA: TGTGCCTGGAGGGTAGGGAGATTGGGCGGTGGCTACACCTTC. The encoded protein is CAWRVGRLGGGYTF.

This sequence joins TRBV28 and TRBJ1-1; 8 bases are shared with TRBD1. From germline, CDR1 is MDHEN and CDR2 SYDVKM. Trimming cost V 5 bases and J 6 bases; bases outside gene matches: 11. This CDR3 is 15 amino acids long. The CDR3 is CASSEWDRRDAEAFF. CDR3 DNA: TGTGCCAGCAGTGAATGGGACAGGCGTGACGCTGAAGCTTTCTTT.

The gene calls are TRBV12-3 or TRBV12-4 and TRBJ2-7; D perhaps matches TRBD1 (5 bases). V was shortened by 2 bases and J by 2 bases, with 7 bases between the two germline ends. CDR3 length: 13 residues. The CDR3 DNA follows: TGTGCCAGCAGTTTAAGGGGTACCTACGAGCAGTACTTC. Its translation: CASSLRGTYEQYF.

The J gene is TRBJ2-7, the V gene TRBV14; 12 positions match TRBD2. Trimming cost V 2 bases and J 4 bases; bases outside gene matches: 6. The CDR3 totals 16 residues. Germline-derived CDR1 and CDR2 are SGHDN and FVKESK. This CDR3 reads CASSQFLGLAGYEQYF. The CDR3 coding sequence is TGTGCCAGCAGCCAATTCTTGGGACTAGCGGGTTACGAGCAGTACTTC.

In DNA form, the CDR3 reads TGTGCCAGCAGTTTGGAGGGTAGAGTAGCTTTCTTT. Encoded protein: CASSLEGRVAFF. This sequence joins TRBV28 and TRBJ1-1; D ambiguous. V lost 3 bases and J 10 bases, leaving 12 bases between the germline ends. Germline CDR1 is MDHEN and CDR2 is SYDVKM. CDR3 length: 12 amino acids.

This clone was recorded only once. This chain links TRBV6-5 with TRBJ2-5; D is perhaps TRBD1 (6 bases). The V gene lost 7 bases and the J gene lost 3 bases, with 12 bases spanning the gap. Germline V gene sequence: CDR1 MNHEY, CDR2 SVGAGI. This CDR3 spans 13 amino acids. CDR3 nucleotides: TGTGCCAGCAACCGACAGGAGGAAGAGACCCAGTACTTC. Translated, it gives CASNRQEEETQYF.

The chain combines TRBV9 with TRBJ2-5, with no clear D. V lost 4 bases and J lost 2, with 18 bases in between. The CDR3 runs to 16 residues. Per the germline V gene, CDR1 is SGDLS and CDR2 is YYNGEE. This CDR3 is CASSKLPNSFQETQYF. The CDR3 nucleotides read TGTGCCAGCAGCAAGCTCCCAAACAGTTTTCAAGAGACCCAGTACTTC.

V usage is TRBV2 and J usage is TRBJ2-5, with 13 bases lining up with TRBD2. Germline V CDR1 and CDR2: SNHLY, FYNNEI. The CDR3 extends over 17 amino acids. The V gene end was trimmed by 3 bases and the J gene end by 4 bases; junction bases not matched to a gene: 8. Here the CDR3 DNA reads TGTGCCAGCAGTGAGGGACTAGCGGGGCGGGGAGCAGAGACCCAGTACTTC. This sequence encodes CASSEGLAGRGAETQYF.

J is TRBJ1-3 and V is TRBV5-1, with 10 bases aligning to TRBD1. The CDR3 length is 17 residues. CDR1 is SGHRS, CDR2 YFSETQ, per germline. J gave up 2 bases and V 0 bases, and 5 bases lay outside the gene matches. The CDR3 reads CASSLAGTGAPGNTIYF. The CDR3, as DNA: TGCGCCAGCAGCTTGGCCGGGACAGGGGCGCCTGGAAACACCATATATTTT.

The chain uses TRBV7-8 and TRBJ2-2; 9 bases line up with TRBD2. V lost 0 bases to trimming and J lost 1 base; unmatched junction nucleotides: 3. CDR3 length: 17 amino acids. Germline V lookup: CDR1 SGHVS, CDR2 FQNEAQ. The CDR3 DNA reads as TGTGCCAGCAGCTTAGCGGCTAGCGGGGTGAACACCGGGGAGCTGTTTTTT. Translated: CASSLAASGVNTGELFF.

The rearrangement joins TRBV6-5 to TRBJ2-7; 10 bases map to TRBD2. The germline gives CDR1 MNHEY, CDR2 SVGAGI. The CDR3 consists of 14 residues. V gave up 2 bases and J gave up 6 bases; unmatched junction bases: 4. DNA of the CDR3: TGTGCCAGCAGTTACCTAGCGGGAGTCGGCGAGCAGTACTTC. Its translation is CASSYLAGVGEQYF.